The rows below give T cell receptor beta chains drawn from one sample of a study of blood T cell repertoires in COVID-19. Sequencing used immunoSEQ multiplex PCR; TCRdb keeps in-frame clones, though not all of them. Here the sample spans about 190,000 clones, over 75% being singletons. Material: peripheral blood. These receptors came from an elderly woman with active or convalescent COVID-19. Each CDR3 is given with its conserved first and last residue. Each record gives: V gene, clone size, D gene, J gene, CDR3 DNA, CDR3 protein. The D gene is left open where the match is weak. Clone size appears in some rows only: once, few, many, or a class for an expanded clone.

>TRBV30|-|-|TRBJ1-2
TGTGCCTGGATAGAGGATCGCTACACCTTC
CAWIEDRYTF
>TRBV27|-|-|TRBJ1-5
TGTGCCAGCAGTACCACAGGTCCCTGGGAGCCCCAGCATTTT
CASSTTGPWEPQHF
>TRBV24-1|-|-|TRBJ1-4
TGTGCCACCAGTGAAGGTGGGCAGGTCAGGGCTAATGAAAAACTGTTTTTT
CATSEGGQVRANEKLFF
>TRBV20-1|-|TRBD2|TRBJ2-5
TGCAGTGCTAGTAGCGGGGGTTACCAAGAGACCCAGTACTTC
CSASSGGYQETQYF
>TRBV6-2/TRBV6-3|-|-|TRBJ1-5
TGTGCCAGCAGTTACCAGAGCAATCAGCCCCAGCATTTT
CASSYQSNQPQHF
>TRBV10-2|-|TRBD1|TRBJ2-2
TGCGCCAGCAGAGGGACAGGGGGGCGAGCGACCGGGGAGCTGTTTTTT
CASRGTGGRATGELFF
>TRBV9|-|-|TRBJ2-7
TGTGCCAGCAGCGTTGCCGCAGGGGCCTACGAGCAGTACTTC
CASSVAAGAYEQYF
>TRBV25-1|-|-|TRBJ2-3
TGTGCCAGCCGCCCGGGACTCAGCACAGATACGCAGTATTTT
CASRPGLSTDTQYF
>TRBV5-1|-|TRBD1|TRBJ1-2
TGCGCCAGCAGTCGGGACAGGGGCGGCGACGGCTACACCTTC
CASSRDRGGDGYTF
>TRBV11-2|-|-|TRBJ2-2
TGTGCCAGCAGGTCGGGCGGGGCGAACACCGGGGAGCTGTTTTTT
CASRSGGANTGELFF
>TRBV30|once|-|TRBJ1-3
TGTGCCTGGACCGACCAGGGATTCGCCACCATATATTTT
CAWTDQGFATIYF
>TRBV5-1|-|-|TRBJ2-7
TGCGCCAGCAGGTCCCCGGGACACACCGGGAACGAGCAGTACTTC
CASRSPGHTGNEQYF